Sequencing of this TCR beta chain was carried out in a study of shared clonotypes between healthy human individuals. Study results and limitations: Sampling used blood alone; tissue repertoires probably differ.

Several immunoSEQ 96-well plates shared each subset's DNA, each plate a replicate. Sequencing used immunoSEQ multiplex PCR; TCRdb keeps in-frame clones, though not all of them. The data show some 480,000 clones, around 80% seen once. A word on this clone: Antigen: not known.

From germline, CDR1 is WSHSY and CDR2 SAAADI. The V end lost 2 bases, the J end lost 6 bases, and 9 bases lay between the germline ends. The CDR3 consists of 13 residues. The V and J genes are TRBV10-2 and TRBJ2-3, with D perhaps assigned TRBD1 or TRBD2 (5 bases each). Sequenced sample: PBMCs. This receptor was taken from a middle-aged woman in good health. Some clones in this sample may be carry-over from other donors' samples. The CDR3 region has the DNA TGCGCCAGCAGTGAGAAGGGACGGGATACGCAGTATTTT. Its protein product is CASSEKGRDTQYF.